This T cell receptor beta chain derives from a study of circulating CD8 cells and anti-PD-1 response in melanoma. Study at large: Of around 13 patients, seven got anti-PD-1 first and six had prior therapy. Non-responders showed stable or progressive disease; responders showed complete or partial response.

Live CD3+CD8+TCRalphabeta+ cells were sorted into four subsets by PD-1 and/or TIGIT. TCR libraries were prepared from approximately 15 ng of total RNA with the QIAseq Immune Repertoire TCR panel. TCRdb processed the reads anew with MiXCR; each CDR3 protein has one entry. The table records about 350 distinct CDR3 sequences, around 15% of them present only once. The V gene's germline CDR1 is LNHDA and CDR2 SQIVND (reference sequence). This CDR3 region has 16 residues. After removal of 4 bases from V and 0 bases from J, the junction contained 6 bases not matched to a gene. The specimen was CD8+ T cells from PBMCs, collected at baseline or after one month of anti-PD-1 therapy (not recorded which). V and J are TRBV19 and TRBJ2-1; TRBD1 aligns across 7 bases. The clonotype was recovered from a human donor with melanoma. The CDR3, as DNA: TGTGCCAGTAGTAGGTACAGGGGATCCTCCTACAATGAGCAGTTCTTC. It is translated as CASSRYRGSSYNEQFF.